These 20 T cell receptor beta chains came from one sample sequenced in a study of shared clonotypes between healthy human individuals. Profiled with immunoSEQ multiplex PCR; TCRdb holds only in-frame clones, not every one. The table has 950,000 to 1,100,000 clones, around 78% seen once. Sequenced: memory CD4+ T cells from PBMCs. Subset noted: CD45RA-negative fraction. The receptors stem from a man between 18 and 29 years old in good health. Some clones in this sample may be carry-over from other donors' samples.

The V gene is TRBV5-1, the J gene TRBJ2-1, with 13 bases matching TRBD2. Germline CDR1 reads SGHRS; CDR2 reads YFSETQ. With V trimmed by 4 bases and J by 7 bases, 8 bases remained unmatched. The CDR3 length is 16 residues. The CDR3 coding sequence is TGCGCCAGCAGCCCCGGACTAGCGGGAGTACATAATGAGCAGTTCTTC. Translated, it gives CASSPGLAGVHNEQFF.

The chain carries TRBV18 and TRBJ2-7; 9 bases fit TRBD1. V shed 3 bases, J shed 7 bases, and the junction held 13 bases outside the gene matches. The length of the CDR3 is 16 residues. Per germline, CDR1 KGHSH and CDR2 LQKENI. CDR3 in amino acids: CASSPRRDRVGEEQYF. In DNA form, the CDR3 reads TGTGCCAGCTCACCCCGCCGGGACAGGGTCGGCGAGGAGCAGTACTTC.

The rearrangement uses TRBV29-1 and TRBJ1-1, with 8 bases identical to TRBD1. V was clipped by 7 bases and J by 8 bases; unmatched bases: 6. The CDR3 sequence is 11 residues long. CDR1 and CDR2 from the germline V gene are SQVTM and ANQGSEA. CDR3 residues: CSAYRGLEAFF. DNA of the CDR3: TGCAGCGCTTACAGGGGGTTGGAAGCTTTCTTT.

This clone showed up just a few times. The V gene is TRBV27, the J gene TRBJ1-2; TRBD1 is a possible D gene (6 bases). Between the trimmed V and J ends, which lost 3 bases and 4 bases, there was a span of 12 bases. CDR1 and CDR2 (germline): MNHEY, SMNVEV (reference sequence). This CDR3 region has 14 residues. CDR3 in DNA: TGTGCCAGCAGTTTCCAGGGGTTCGGCTATGGCTACACCTTC. It is translated as CASSFQGFGYGYTF.

This clone was seen at least ten times. The V call is TRBV28, the J call TRBJ2-7; TRBD2 agrees at 7 bases. Germline CDR1 reads MDHEN; CDR2 reads SYDVKM. CDR3 length equals 12 residues. V was clipped by 6 bases and J by 5 bases; unmatched bases: 4. CDR3 nucleotide sequence: TGTGCCAGCAGCGGGAGGTTCCACGAGCAGTACTTC. It encodes CASSGRFHEQYF.

This clone was seen a few times. This rearrangement joins TRBV10-3 to TRBJ2-1, with D perhaps matching TRBD1 (5 bases). Germline V gene data show CDR1 as ENHRY and CDR2 as SYGVKD. The CDR3 has 12 residues. V lost 9 bases and J 4 bases, leaving 10 bases between the germline ends. Here the CDR3 reads CAMSTEYNEQFF. The CDR3 bases are TGTGCCATGTCGACAGAGTACAATGAGCAGTTCTTC.

Worth noting for this clone: Just one base apart from a much larger clone, this may be a read error. The identical CDR3 is also encoded by other nucleotide sequences in the sample. The chain couples TRBV7-2 to TRBJ1-1; D is ambiguous. The CDR3 is 13 amino acids. In germline, CDR1 is SGHTA, CDR2 FQGNSA. V lost 2 bases and J lost 0, with 4 bases in between. CDR3 sequence: CASSLQLNTEAFF. The CDR3 DNA sequence: TGTGCCAGCAGCTTACAACTGAACACTGAAGCTTTCTTT.

The V and J genes are TRBV19 and TRBJ1-2; D is possibly TRBD1 (5 bases). Germline CDR1 LNHDA, CDR2 SQIVND (reference sequence). Trimming shortened V by 6 bases and J by 6 bases, and 14 bases separated the two germline ends. CDR3 size: 13 residues. As DNA, the CDR3 is TGTGCCAGTAGGGAACAGGCGACGGATGGCTACACCTTC. Its translation is CASREQATDGYTF.

The rearrangement links TRBV2 to TRBJ2-2; no reliable D call. This CDR3 spans 14 amino acids. Germline V gene sequence: CDR1 SNHLY, CDR2 FYNNEI. Trimming removed 4 bases from V and 6 bases from J, with 12 bases in between. CDR3 in DNA: TGTGCCAGCAGTGGCCTGAAGGGCCCCGGGGAGCTGTTTTTT. Its protein is CASSGLKGPGELFF.

The chain uses TRBV2 and TRBJ1-4, with 10 bases that match TRBD1. Germline loops: CDR1 SNHLY, CDR2 FYNNEI. This CDR3 is 16 amino acids long. Trimming took 5 bases from V and 5 from J; bases not matched to a gene: 8. CDR3 nucleotide sequence: TGTGCCAGCAGTTTCGACAGGGGGCATGGGAATGAAAAACTGTTTTTT. Its translation: CASSFDRGHGNEKLFF.

In its sample, this clone was seen once. CDR3 DNA sequence: TGTGCCAGCAGCGACCCAATACGAACGCAGTATTTT. Translation: CASSDPIRTQYF. The chain carries TRBV5-5 and TRBJ2-3; D ambiguous. CDR1 and CDR2 (germline): SGHKS, YYEKEE (reference sequence). This CDR3 is built from 12 residues. With 4 bases removed from V and 9 bases from J, the gap between germline ends came to 12 bases.

V and J are TRBV15 and TRBJ1-4; 8 bases are shared with TRBD1. V shed 5 bases and J 4 bases; nucleotides not matched to a gene: 3. Germline V gene sequence: CDR1 LNHNV, CDR2 YYDKDF (reference sequence). CDR3 length: 14 residues. The CDR3 region is CATSRTGSNEKLFF. CDR3 DNA: TGTGCCACCAGCCGGACAGGGAGTAATGAAAAACTGTTTTTT.

This clone has ten or more counts. V is TRBV19 and J is TRBJ1-2; a possible D gene is TRBD1 (5 bases). The CDR3 is 13 amino acids. V lost 5 bases, J lost 8 bases, and 15 bases lay in between. CDR1 is LNHDA, CDR2 SQIVND, per germline (reference sequence). The DNA for the CDR3 is TGTGCCAGTAGTCAGACGGAGGGGTCAGGCTACACCTTC. Its translation is CASSQTEGSGYTF. The full variable domain, in which reference TRBV19 and TRBJ1-2 provide the parts outside the CDR3, is DGGITQSPKYLFRKEGQNVTLSCEQNLNHDAMYWYRQDPGQGLRLIYYSQIVNDFQKGDIAEGYSVSREKKESFPLTVTSAQKNPTAFYLCASSQTEGSGYTFGSGTRLTVV.

The chain has TRBV28 and TRBJ1-3, with unresolved D. CDR1 and CDR2 from the germline V gene are MDHEN and SYDVKM. This CDR3 comprises 14 residues. The V gene lost 7 bases and the J gene lost 4 bases, with 14 bases spanning the gap. The CDR3, as DNA: TGTGCCAGCAAAAACCGTGGCGGAGGAAACACCATATATTTT. It is translated as CASKNRGGGNTIYF.

This clone has just one count. Other DNA sequences within the sample encode an identical CDR3. V usage is TRBV7-3 and J usage is TRBJ2-1; 9 bases align to TRBD2. CDR1 and CDR2 (germline): SGHTA, FQGTGA. V trimming: 5 bases; J trimming: 0 bases; junction bases outside the gene matches: 5. The CDR3 loop spans 16 amino acids. Written as DNA, the CDR3 is TGTGCCAGCAGCCTAGCGGGACCCAGCTCCTACAATGAGCAGTTCTTC. It is translated as CASSLAGPSSYNEQFF.

In DNA, the CDR3 is TGTGCCAGCAATACAGGGTTTGGGGAGCAGTACTTC. Translation: CASNTGFGEQYF. V is TRBV6-5 and J is TRBJ2-7; TRBD1 is a possible D gene (6 bases). The germline V gene has CDR1 MNHEY and CDR2 SVGAGI. CDR3 length: 12 residues. V was pared by 7 bases and J by 7 bases, with 14 bases between.

The rearrangement joins TRBV29-1 to TRBJ2-3; 9 nucleotides match TRBD1. This CDR3 is built from 15 residues. In germline, CDR1 is SQVTM, CDR2 ANQGSEA. V was pared by 4 bases and J by 5 bases, with 10 bases of the junction left unmatched. The chain's CDR3 is CSVVSPGTGQDTQYF. The CDR3 DNA is TGCAGCGTTGTGAGTCCCGGGACAGGGCAAGATACGCAGTATTTT.

The rearrangement links TRBV6-1 to TRBJ2-1; TRBD1 agrees at 8 bases. CDR1 is MNHNS and CDR2 is SASEGT in the germline V gene. There are 13 residues in the CDR3. Germline trimming cut 7 bases from V and 9 bases from J; bases unmatched to any gene: 8. This chain's CDR3 is CASIWTGRIEQFF. The CDR3 nucleotides are TGTGCCAGCATTTGGACAGGGCGGATTGAGCAGTTCTTC.

The chain couples TRBV12-2 to TRBJ1-5. TRBV12-2 is classified as a pseudogene. This CDR3 comprises 17 residues. CDR3 nucleotides: TGTGCAAGTCGCTTAATAGTTGGCGGGTATAGCAATCAGCCCCAGCATTTT. The encoded protein is CASRLIVGGYSNQPQHF.

With respect to this clone: It differs at one base from a far larger clone, so likely a read error. Lacking the conserved final phenylalanine or tryptophan, this CDR3 likely reflects a read error. J is TRBJ1-3 and V is TRBV6-1, with D unclear. This CDR3 contains 15 residues. The germline gives CDR1 MNHNS, CDR2 SASEGT. V shed 4 bases and J shed 4 bases, with 14 bases lying between them. CDR3 region: CASSAGPYGGNTIYL. Written as DNA, the CDR3 is TGTGCCAGCAGTGCCGGACCGTACGGGGGAAACACCATATATCTT.